This TCR beta chain was sequenced during a study of molecular identifiers for immune sequencing clone quantification. General study points: Jurkat TCR RNA that was spiked in from one cell was reportedly detectable among one million naive cells.

V dropped 0 bases and J dropped 0 bases, with 8 bases sitting between them. In germline, CDR1 is MNHNY, CDR2 SVGAGI (reference sequence). The CDR3 consists of 15 residues. TCRdb re-derived calls from the PCR reads in MiXCR, one entry per CDR3 protein. This table has around 460,000 distinct CDR3 sequences, about 25% appearing once. A few counts support this clonotype. No antigen is known for it. Sequenced input: naive CD8+ T cells from blood, with Jurkat cell RNA spiked in. The subset: FACS-sorted CD8+CD4-CCR7+CD45RA+ naive T cells. The rearrangement uses TRBV6-6 and TRBJ1-1; D gene unclear. The receptor was derived from a human donor in good health. Some libraries in this study had Jurkat cell RNA spiked in. The CDR3 nucleotides read TGTGCCAGCAGTTACTCGTGGGCCATGAACACTGAAGCTTTCTTT. Its translation: CASSYSWAMNTEAFF.